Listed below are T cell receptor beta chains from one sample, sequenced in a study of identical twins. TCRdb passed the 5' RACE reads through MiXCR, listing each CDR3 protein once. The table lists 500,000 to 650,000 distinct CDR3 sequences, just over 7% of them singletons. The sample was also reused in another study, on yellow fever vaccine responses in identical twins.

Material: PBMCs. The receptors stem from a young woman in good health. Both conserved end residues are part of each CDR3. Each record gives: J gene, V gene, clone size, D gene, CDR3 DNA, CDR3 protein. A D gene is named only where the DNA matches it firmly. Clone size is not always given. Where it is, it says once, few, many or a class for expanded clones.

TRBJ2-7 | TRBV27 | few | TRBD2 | TGTGCCAGCAGTAGAGCTAGCGGGAGCTACGAGCAGTACTTC | CASSRASGSYEQYF
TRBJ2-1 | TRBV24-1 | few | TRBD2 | TGTGCCACCAGTGATCAAACCGGGACTAGCGGGACGCCGAGCTCCTACAATGAGCAGTTCTTC | CATSDQTGTSGTPSSYNEQFF
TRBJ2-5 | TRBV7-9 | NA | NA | TGTGCCAGCAGCTTAAACTCCGGCCAGGGGGAGACCCAGTACTTC | CASSLNSGQGETQYF
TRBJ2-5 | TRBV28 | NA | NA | TGTGCCAGCAGCCCCTCGGGGGTGGTGGGGACCCAGTACTTC | CASSPSGVVGTQYF
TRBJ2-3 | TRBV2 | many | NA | TGTGCCAGCATCCGACTCCCCACAGATACGCAGTATTTT | CASIRLPTDTQYF
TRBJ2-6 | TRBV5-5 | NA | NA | TGTGCCAGCACACCTTGGTCGGCTGGGGCCAACGTCCTGACTTTC | CASTPWSAGANVLTF
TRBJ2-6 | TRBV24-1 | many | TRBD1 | TGTGCCACACCCTTAATTCGGGACAGCTTCGACTCTGGGGCCAACGTCCTGACTTTC | CATPLIRDSFDSGANVLTF
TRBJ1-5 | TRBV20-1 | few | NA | TGCAGTGCTAGACGGATCAATCAGCCCCAGCATTTT | CSARRINQPQHF
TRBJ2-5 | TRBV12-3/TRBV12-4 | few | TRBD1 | TGTGCCAGCAGCGGAACGGACAGGCTGAGGCGAGAGACCCAGTACTTC | CASSGTDRLRRETQYF
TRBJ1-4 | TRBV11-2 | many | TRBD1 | TGTGCCAGCAGCTACAACGTAGGGACAGCTAATGAAAAACTGTTTTTT | CASSYNVGTANEKLFF
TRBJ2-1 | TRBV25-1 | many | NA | TGTGCCAGCAGTGCCTCAGGAGGCGCGGGCGTCAATGAGCAGTTCTTC | CASSASGGAGVNEQFF
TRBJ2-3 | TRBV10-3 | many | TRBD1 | TGTGCCATCAGCTCCAGGGGGAGCACAGATACGCAGTATTTT | CAISSRGSTDTQYF
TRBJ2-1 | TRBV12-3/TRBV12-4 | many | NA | TGTGCCAGCAGGCTAGCAGGGGGGCCCAGCGGTGAGCAGTTCTTC | CASRLAGGPSGEQFF
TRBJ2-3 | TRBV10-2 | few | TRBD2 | TGCGCCAGCAGTGAGGGGACTAGCGGGGCGCAACGGGCAGATACGCAGTATTTT | CASSEGTSGAQRADTQYF
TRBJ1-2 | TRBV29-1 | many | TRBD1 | TGCAGCGTTGGGGGACAGGGGGCGCGAGGCTACACCTTC | CSVGGQGARGYTF
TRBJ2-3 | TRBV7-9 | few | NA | TGTGCCAGCAGCTTAGCGCCGGCTACGCAGTATTTT | CASSLAPATQYF
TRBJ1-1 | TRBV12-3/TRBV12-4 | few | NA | TGTGCCAGCAGCACACAGGGAGCCAGCACTGAAGCTTTCTTT | CASSTQGASTEAFF
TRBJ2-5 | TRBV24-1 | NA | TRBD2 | TGTGCCACCAGTGATCAGGGACTAGCGGGAGTTGACGAGACCCAGTACTTC | CATSDQGLAGVDETQYF
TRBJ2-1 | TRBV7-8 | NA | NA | TGTGCCAGCAGCTTGGAGACTAAGGAGCAGTTCTTC | CASSLETKEQFF
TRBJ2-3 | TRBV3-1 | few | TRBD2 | TGTGCCAGCAGCCAGCGACTAGCGGGAGATTTTGTCGATACGCAGTATTTT | CASSQRLAGDFVDTQYF
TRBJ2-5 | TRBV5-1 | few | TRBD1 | TGCGCCAGCAGCCCAGACGACAGGGGGCTTTTAGAGACCCAGTACTTC | CASSPDDRGLLETQYF
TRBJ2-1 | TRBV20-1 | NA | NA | TGCAGTGCTAGAGTAGGGGGGGCTGTCTACAATGAGCAGTTCTTC | CSARVGGAVYNEQFF
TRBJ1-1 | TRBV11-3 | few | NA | TGTGCCAGCAGCTTAGATCGGGTTCCTGAAGCTTTCTTT | CASSLDRVPEAFF
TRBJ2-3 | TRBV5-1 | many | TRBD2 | TGCGCCAGCAGCTTGGGGACTAGCGCTGCCAGTAGCGCAGATACGCAGTATTTT | CASSLGTSAASSADTQYF
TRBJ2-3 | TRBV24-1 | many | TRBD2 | TGTGCCACCACCCCGGGGGGATTCACAGATACGCAGTATTTT | CATTPGGFTDTQYF
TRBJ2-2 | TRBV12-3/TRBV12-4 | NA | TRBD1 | TGTGCCAGCAGATTACAGGGGGCCCTTGAGCTGTTTTTT | CASRLQGALELFF
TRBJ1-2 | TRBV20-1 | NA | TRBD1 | TGCAGTGCAAAAGGGACAGGGGAGGGCTACACCTTC | CSAKGTGEGYTF
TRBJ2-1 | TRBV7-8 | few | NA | TGTGCCAGCAGCTTAGCAGACGAGAGTGAGCAGTTCTTC | CASSLADESEQFF
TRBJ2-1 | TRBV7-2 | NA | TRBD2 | TGTGCCAGCAGCTTGATGACTAGCGGGATAAATGAGCAGTTCTTC | CASSLMTSGINEQFF
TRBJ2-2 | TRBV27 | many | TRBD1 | TGTGCCAGCAGTTCTCCAGGGGGCCCGAACACCGGGGAGCTGTTTTTT | CASSSPGGPNTGELFF
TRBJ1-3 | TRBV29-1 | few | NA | TGCAGCGTTGGGGACGCACCCTCTGGAAACACCATATATTTT | CSVGDAPSGNTIYF